This T cell receptor (beta chain) was obtained from a study of shared clonotypes between healthy human individuals. The wider study: Contributing individuals were a couple of females and three males aged 18 to 49. Plates per donor: three CD4 naive, three CD4 memory, two CD8 naive, one CD8 memory.

Some clones are missing from TCRdb's copy, which holds only in-frame ones; the method was immunoSEQ multiplex PCR. The sample has some 1,400,000 clones, roughly 96% seen once; the top ten hold about 1%. General study points: Despite large depth, sorted-subset datasets appeared incompletely sequenced.

As regards this clone: Its target is not known.

Sequencing was done on a sample of naive CD4+ T cells sorted from blood. Noted subset: CD45RA+ positively selected. The TCR comes from a man younger than 40 in good health.

CDR3: CASSHRLSEDQPQHF. In DNA, the CDR3 is TGTGCCAGCAGTCACCGACTAAGCGAGGATCAGCCCCAGCATTTT. The V and J genes are TRBV7-2 and TRBJ1-5; D not resolved. There are 15 residues in the CDR3. The ends were cut back, 6 bases at V and 5 bases at J, with 17 bases in the middle. Germline V lookup: CDR1 SGHTA, CDR2 FQGNSA.